This TCR beta chain was obtained from a study of Ad26.COV2.S vaccination and SARS-CoV-2 variants. Treatment of the sample: about 20 received Ad26.COV2.S at low or high dose, single or two shots; about 5 received placebo; per-sample allocation not given. Samples came from day 63 after the first vaccine or placebo injection. Vaccine was an Ad26 vector expressing Wuhan-strain SARS-CoV-2 spike. V lost 2 bases and J lost 3; bases outside the gene matches: 6. CDR1 is SGHVS and CDR2 is FNYEAQ in the germline V gene. This CDR3 has 15 amino acids. Sequencing used immunoSEQ multiplex PCR; TCRdb keeps in-frame clones, though not all of them. The data show hundreds of thousands of clones, about 89% seen once.

The chain joins TRBV7-6 to TRBJ2-5; 7 nucleotides match TRBD2. The source material was peripheral blood, sampled in a trial of Ad26.COV2.S vaccine versus placebo. The clonotype originates from a person aged 18-60 years who received the Ad26.COV2.S COVID-19 vaccine or a placebo. The CDR3 DNA reads as TGTGCCAGCAGCTTAAGACCGGGGGGTAAAGAGACCCAGTACTTC. Translation: CASSLRPGGKETQYF. Combining the CDR3 with reference TRBV7-6 and TRBJ2-5 gives the whole variable domain GAGVSQSPRYKVTKRGQDVALRCDPISGHVSLYWYRQALGQGPEFLTYFNYEAQQDKSGLPNDRFSAERPEGSISTLTIQRTEQRDSAMYRCASSLRPGGKETQYFGPGTRLLVL.